Each of the 11 T cell receptor beta chains below was sequenced from the same sample in a study of T cells in Graves' hyperthyroidism and ophthalmopathy. From RNA transcripts, TCR beta CDR3 regions were amplified. First-round RT-PCR of the TCR CDR3 relied on the HTBI primer set. TCRdb redid the calling of the multiplex PCR reads with MiXCR, one entry per CDR3 protein. The sample includes about 55,000 distinct CDR3 sequences, around 53% of them seen just once. The specimen was blood. These receptors originate from a woman aged 60-70 years with Graves' ophthalmopathy.

Only a few counts were recorded for this clonotype. This chain uses TRBV24-1 with TRBJ2-5; D is possibly TRBD1 (5 bases). This CDR3 spans 14 amino acids. Germline V gives CDR1 KGHDR, CDR2 SFDVKD. The V end was cut by 3 bases, the J end by 2 bases, with 9 bases between. CDR3 amino acids: CATSDPGNQETQYF. The CDR3 region has the DNA TGTGCCACCAGTGATCCAGGGAATCAAGAGACCCAGTACTTC.

A note on this clonotype: Since the CDR3 does not end with the conserved phenylalanine or tryptophan, this likely comes from a read error. The rearrangement joins TRBV9 to TRBJ1-1, with 8 bases matching TRBD1. Germline CDR1 SGDLS, CDR2 YYNGEE. V trimming: 4 bases; J trimming: 6 bases; junction bases outside the gene matches: 11. CDR3 size: 15 residues. In nucleotides, the CDR3 is TGTGCCAGCAGCTTCGACCCGACAGGGGCGTCTGAAGCTTTCCTT. Its protein is CASSFDPTGASEAFL.

This clonotype has ten or more counts. V gene TRBV12-3 or TRBV12-4 combines with J gene TRBJ1-2; D remains unclear. The CDR3 has 13 residues. V lost 3 bases, J lost 0 bases, and 5 bases lay in between. The CDR3: CASSFDPNYGYTF. CDR3 in DNA: TGTGCCAGCAGTTTCGACCCTAACTATGGCTACACCTTC.

The chain combines TRBV5-6 with TRBJ2-7; no clear D. V lost 3 bases to trimming and J lost 2 bases, with 9 bases between them. CDR3 size: 13 residues. CDR1 is SGHDT, CDR2 YYEEEE, per germline. CDR3 protein: CASSSMTAYEQYF. CDR3 sequence (DNA): TGTGCCAGCAGCTCCATGACTGCCTACGAGCAGTACTTC.

This clonotype was detected ten times or more. The chain has TRBV6-2 or TRBV6-3 and TRBJ2-5, with D unclear. Germline CDR1 and CDR2: MNHEY and SVGEGT. V was shortened by 1 base and J by 5 bases, with 8 bases between the two germline ends. CDR3 length: 13 amino acids. The CDR3: CASSYLTMETQYF. The CDR3, as DNA: TGTGCCAGCAGTTACTTGACGATGGAGACCCAGTACTTC.

This clonotype has just one count. One end of the junction is discordant with germline, which a read error may explain. The chain joins TRBV6-6 to TRBJ2-1, with D perhaps TRBD1 or TRBD2 (5 bases each). Germline V CDR1 and CDR2: MNHNY, SVGAGI (reference sequence). The CDR3 totals 15 residues. The CDR3 sequence is CASSVARGLYNEQLF. The CDR3 bases are TGTGCCAGCAGTGTCGCGAGGGGCCTATACAATGAGCAGCTCTTC.

The V call is TRBV5-1, the J call TRBJ1-2; D is possibly TRBD1 (5 bases). This CDR3 region has 17 residues. V was shortened by 4 bases and J by 1 base, with 20 bases between the two germline ends. Germline assignment: CDR1 SGHRS and CDR2 YFSETQ. DNA for the CDR3: TGCGCCAGCAGCGTGGGACTAGCGGGGGGATATAACTATGGCTACACCTTC. This sequence encodes CASSVGLAGGYNYGYTF.

The CDR3 loop is CSASPDSYNEQFF. The CDR3 DNA reads as TGCAGCGCTAGCCCGGACAGCTACAATGAGCAGTTCTTC. V and J are TRBV29-1 and TRBJ2-1; tentatively, D is TRBD1 (6 bases). Germline CDR1 reads SQVTM; CDR2 reads ANQGSEA. The CDR3 spans 13 residues. With 7 bases removed from V and 3 bases from J, the gap between germline ends came to 13 bases.

This clonotype appeared many times. This chain uses TRBV4-1 with TRBJ2-1, with TRBD2 as a possible D gene (5 bases). CDR3 length: 15 residues. The V and J ends lost 5 bases and 4 bases respectively, with 15 bases between them. Germline lookup yields CDR1 MGHRA and CDR2 YSYEKL. The CDR3 loop is CASSSQEREYNEQFF. CDR3 in DNA: TGCGCCAGCAGCTCGCAAGAGAGGGAGTACAATGAGCAGTTCTTC.

This chain uses TRBV25-1 with TRBJ2-7; D uncertain. Germline V gene data show CDR1 as MGHDK and CDR2 as SYGVNS. The CDR3 spans 14 residues. V gave up 6 bases and J gave up 0 bases, with 12 bases separating them. The CDR3 reads CASSPFLSSYEQYF. CDR3 coding DNA: TGTGCCAGCAGCCCCTTTTTGAGCTCCTACGAGCAGTACTTC.

This clonotype has a count of ten or more. The chain employs TRBV6-6 and TRBJ1-5, with 8 bases identical to TRBD1. Germline V gene lookup returns CDR1 MNHNY and CDR2 SVGAGI (reference sequence). The CDR3 contains 16 residues. With V trimmed by 2 bases and J by 2 bases, 5 bases remained unmatched. This CDR3 reads CASSYGNRGGNQPQHF. Here the CDR3 DNA reads TGTGCCAGCAGTTACGGAAACAGGGGGGGCAATCAGCCCCAGCATTTT.